A selection of T cell receptor beta chains follows, all from one sample in a study of cytomegalovirus exposure and HLA in healthy donors. Generated by immunoSEQ multiplex PCR, the TCRdb table keeps only in-frame clones and is missing some. The table lists around 150,000 clones, about 85% of them singletons. The specimen was PBMCs. The source is a human donor in good health. The CDR3 runs from the conserved cysteine through the conserved F or W. A D gene is named only where the DNA matches it firmly. The size of a clone is reported for some rows only, either as once, few or many, or as a class for expanded clones.

>TRBD2|TRBV28|.|14|TRBJ2-7
TGTGCCAGTACCGGGACTAGGCCCACATACGAGCAGTACTTC
CASTGTRPTYEQYF
>.|TRBV11-3|few|13|TRBJ1-1
TGTGCCAGCAGCACCACAAGAACCACTGAAGCTTTCTTT
CASSTTRTTEAFF
>.|TRBV5-1|.|13|TRBJ2-7
TGCGCCAGCAGCTTGGGAGGACTCTACGAGCAGTACTTC
CASSLGGLYEQYF
>.|TRBV7-9|.|19|TRBJ2-1
TGTGCCAGCAGCTGGCCAGATTGGTTCCCCGCCCACAAGTACAATGAGCAGTTCTTC
CASSWPDWFPAHKYNEQFF
>.|TRBV7-8|.|13|TRBJ1-4
TGTGCCAGCAGCCTACGAACTTTCGAAAAACTGTTTTTT
CASSLRTFEKLFF
>.|TRBV6-1|.|15|TRBJ1-3
TGTGCCAGCAGCCTGGGAGGGACGGCTGGAAACACCATATATTTT
CASSLGGTAGNTIYF
>TRBD1|TRBV5-1|.|16|TRBJ2-1
TGCGCCAGCAGCTCGGACGGACAGGGAAAAACGGATGAGCAGTTCTTC
CASSSDGQGKTDEQFF
>.|TRBV30|.|13|TRBJ1-1
TGTGCCTGGAGTAAGTCGGTGAACACTGAAGCTTTCTTT
CAWSKSVNTEAFF
>TRBD1|TRBV30|.|14|TRBJ2-7
TGTGCCTGGACCCCTGACAGGGGAGAGTACGAGCAGTACTTC
CAWTPDRGEYEQYF
>.|TRBV19|.|16|TRBJ1-1
TGTGCCAGTAGTATCGGAGGCGCCGGCGGGGTCACTGAAGCTTTCTTT
CASSIGGAGGVTEAFF
>.|TRBV30|few|13|TRBJ1-3
TGTGCCTGGAGTCTAACAGGCGGAAACACCATATATTTT
CAWSLTGGNTIYF
>.|TRBV28|few|15|TRBJ1-5
TGTGCCAGCAGACGAACAGGGTCGAACAATCAGCCCCAGCATTTT
CASRRTGSNNQPQHF
>TRBD1|TRBV10-2|.|13|TRBJ1-1
TGCGCCAGCAGGACAGGGGAATTGACTGAAGCTTTCTTT
CASRTGELTEAFF
>.|TRBV10-1|.|16|TRBJ1-2
TGCGCCAGCAGCCCTGGGGCCGGACGGCCTAACTATGGCTACACCTTC
CASSPGAGRPNYGYTF
>.|TRBV5-1|.|14|TRBJ2-7
TGCGCCAGCAGCTTGGAGACAGGTGGCTACGAGCAGTACTTC
CASSLETGGYEQYF
>.|TRBV2|.|14|TRBJ1-6
TGTGCCAGCAACTTGGAGAGCCGAAATTCACCCCTCCACTTT
CASNLESRNSPLHF
>TRBD2|TRBV5-4|few|18|TRBJ2-2
TGTGCCAGCAGCACGGGACTAGCGGGAGGGACGAACACCGGGGAGCTGTTTTTT
CASSTGLAGGTNTGELFF
>TRBD1|TRBV19|once|13|TRBJ2-7
TGTGCCAGTAGTTACAAACAGGGGAACGAGCAGTACTTC
CASSYKQGNEQYF
>.|TRBV6-1|few|14|TRBJ2-7
TGTGCCAGCAGTGAAACAACTGGAGGCTACGAGCAGTACTTC
CASSETTGGYEQYF
>.|TRBV6-1|.|12|TRBJ2-7
TGTGCCAGCAGTGGGCCGGGGTACGAGCAGTACTTC
CASSGPGYEQYF
>.|TRBV15|.|14|TRBJ2-3
TGTGCCACCAGCAGACGGGACTTTGGAGATACGCAGTATTTT
CATSRRDFGDTQYF
>TRBD2|TRBV10-1|.|15|TRBJ2-7
TGCGCCAGCAGTGACGGGGCTAGCGGGACCTACGAGCAGTACTTC
CASSDGASGTYEQYF
>TRBD1|TRBV30|.|18|TRBJ2-7
TGTGCCTGGAGTGTACCGGACAGGGCTCGGAATCTTGCCTACGAGCAGTACTTC
CAWSVPDRARNLAYEQYF
>.|TRBV20-1|.|10|TRBJ2-1
TGCAGTGTATCCCGCAATGAGCAGTTCTTC
CSVSRNEQFF
>TRBD1|TRBV28|.|16|TRBJ2-3
TGTGCCAGCACCCTAGGCGACAGGGGGTGGGGAGATACGCAGTATTTT
CASTLGDRGWGDTQYF
>TRBD1|TRBV2|.|15|TRBJ1-2
TGTGCCAGCAGATACGACAGGGGACCGGTCTGGGGCTACACCTTC
CASRYDRGPVWGYTF
>TRBD1|TRBV6-6|.|14|TRBJ2-7
TGTGCCAGCAGCTCAAACAGGGGGGCGTACGAGCAGTACTTC
CASSSNRGAYEQYF
>.|TRBV6-1|.|16|TRBJ1-5
TGTGCCAGCAGTGAAGCACCACAAATTGGAGGTCAGCCCCAGCATTTT
CASSEAPQIGGQPQHF
>TRBD1|TRBV14|.|15|TRBJ1-6
TGTGCCAGCAGCTGGACGACAGGGGCTAATTCACCCCTCCACTTT
CASSWTTGANSPLHF
>.|TRBV27|.|16|TRBJ2-3
TGTGCCAGCAGTTTATATGCGGGGGCGTTCACAGATACGCAGTATTTT
CASSLYAGAFTDTQYF
>TRBD1|TRBV7-2|.|15|TRBJ1-4
TGTGCCAGCAGCTTAGTGGGACAGACCTCCGAAAAACTGTTTTTT
CASSLVGQTSEKLFF
>.|TRBV6-1|.|15|TRBJ1-6
TGTGCCAGCAGTGAAGCGTGGGGTGGAGGTTCACCCCTCCACTTT
CASSEAWGGGSPLHF
>.|TRBV5-1|.|17|TRBJ2-1
TGCGCCAGCAGCTTGGTTCGGGGGCGGGGGCTCACGAATGAGCAGTTCTTC
CASSLVRGRGLTNEQFF
>.|TRBV6-1|.|18|TRBJ1-5
TGTGCCAGCAGTGAAGCGCGCCTGGGGCGAATTAGCAATCAGCCCCAGCATTTT
CASSEARLGRISNQPQHF
>TRBD1|TRBV2|.|15|TRBJ2-2
TGTGCCAGCAGTTCTCGAACAGGGGGAACCGGGGAGCTGTTTTTT
CASSSRTGGTGELFF
>.|TRBV11-2|.|13|TRBJ2-5
TGTGCCAGCAGCTTAGTGTTCAGAGAGACCCAGTACTTC
CASSLVFRETQYF
>.|TRBV7-2|.|14|TRBJ1-4
TGTGCCAGCAGCTTTCTGTCGAGCCGCGAAAAACTGTTTTTT
CASSFLSSREKLFF
>.|TRBV18|.|14|TRBJ2-3
TGTGCCAGCTCACCGGGGGGAAACACAGATACGCAGTATTTT
CASSPGGNTDTQYF
>.|TRBV7-6|.|13|TRBJ2-5
TGTGCCAGCAGCTTGGCGGGACGTGAGACCCAGTACTTC
CASSLAGRETQYF
>.|TRBV10-2|.|15|TRBJ2-7
TGCGCCAGCAGCGACCGGGACACCGCCTCCTACGAGCAGTACTTC
CASSDRDTASYEQYF
>TRBD1|TRBV6-5|.|14|TRBJ2-7
TGTGCCAGCAGTTATCGGGACAGGTCCTACGAGCAGTACTTC
CASSYRDRSYEQYF
>.|TRBV9|.|15|TRBJ1-6
TGTGCCAGCAGCGCGGGGGGCCTACGGGATTCACCCCTCCACTTT
CASSAGGLRDSPLHF
>.|TRBV20-1|.|11|TRBJ1-2
TGCAGTGCTAGATCAGTCTATGGCTACACCTTC
CSARSVYGYTF
>.|TRBV28|.|16|TRBJ2-1
TGTGCCAGCAGTTCGCCAGGGGGGTCGCCTCGCAATGAGCAGTTCTTC
CASSSPGGSPRNEQFF
>.|TRBV5-4|.|15|TRBJ2-2
TGTGCCAGCAGCTTGGACATCTCGAACACCGGGGAGCTGTTTTTT
CASSLDISNTGELFF
>TRBD1|TRBV5-1|few|18|TRBJ1-1
TGCGCCAGCAGCCATGGGGGGCCGGACAGGGGGCGGAATACTGAAGCTTTCTTT
CASSHGGPDRGRNTEAFF
>.|TRBV5-6|once|15|TRBJ2-5
TGTGCCAGCAGCTTGGTTGTAGCGGACCAAGAGACCCAGTACTTC
CASSLVVADQETQYF
>TRBD2|TRBV14|.|16|TRBJ2-7
TGTGCCAGCAGCCAAGGACTAGCGGGAGCCCCCCGAGAGCAGTACTTC
CASSQGLAGAPREQYF
>.|TRBV4-3|.|17|TRBJ1-4
TGCGCCAGCAGCCAAGTCGCCGGAGTTGCAACTAATGAAAAACTGTTTTTT
CASSQVAGVATNEKLFF
>.|TRBV7-2|.|12|TRBJ1-5
TGTGCCAGCAGCTTACCTTATCAGCCCCAGCATTTT
CASSLPYQPQHF
>.|TRBV27|.|20|TRBJ2-3
TGTGCCAGCAGTTTATCTGGGGTGCTAGGGGGTACCGGGAATCCGGATACGCAGTATTTT
CASSLSGVLGGTGNPDTQYF
>.|TRBV5-4|.|13|TRBJ2-5
TGTGCCAGCAGCTCCCCTGGAGCAGAGACCCAGTACTTC
CASSSPGAETQYF
>TRBD1|TRBV15|.|16|TRBJ2-1
TGTGCCACCAGCAGATCGCCGGGACAGGGAAAAGGGGAGCAGTTCTTC
CATSRSPGQGKGEQFF
>TRBD1|TRBV2|.|13|TRBJ2-5
TGTGCCAGCAGGACAGGGGTGACAGAGACCCAGTACTTC
CASRTGVTETQYF
>.|TRBV7-2|.|16|TRBJ2-5
TGTGCCAGCAGCCTAGGAAGGGAGGGGGGGCAAGAGACCCAGTACTTC
CASSLGREGGQETQYF
>.|TRBV7-2|.|15|TRBJ2-7
TGTGCCAGCAGCTTCGGGACATCGTACCAGTACGAGCAGTACTTC
CASSFGTSYQYEQYF
>TRBD2|TRBV6-6|.|15|TRBJ2-1
TGTGCCAGCAGAGTAGGTCTAGCGGAAATCAATGAGCAGTTCTTC
CASRVGLAEINEQFF
>TRBD1|TRBV18|.|15|TRBJ1-2
TGTGCCAGCTCACCCTCCCTTGGGCAGGGGGCTATCTACACCTTC
CASSPSLGQGAIYTF
>TRBD2|TRBV7-2|.|16|TRBJ2-7
TGTGCCAGCAGCCGGGAACTAGCGGGAGCGATAAACAGCCAGTACTTC
CASSRELAGAINSQYF
>TRBD1|TRBV4-2|few|15|TRBJ1-2
TGTGCCAGCAGCCAAGATCCAGGACAGGACTATGGCTACACCTTC
CASSQDPGQDYGYTF